A single sample is the source of the 14 T cell receptor beta chains below, sequenced in a study of response to subunit inactivated influenza vaccine. From the RT-PCR reads, TCRdb called clonotypes with MiXCR, one entry per CDR3 protein. The table has under 750,000 distinct CDR3 sequences, 10% to 15% seen once. Sequenced material: PBMCs from blood, taken on the day of vaccination. The receptors were sampled from a man aged 45-60 years who received an inactivated influenza vaccine.

This sequence joins TRBV20-1 and TRBJ2-2; D unresolved. V lost 0 bases and J lost 0, with 8 bases in between. CDR1 and CDR2 from the germline V gene are DFQATT and SNEGSKA (reference sequence). The CDR3 runs 15 residues. This CDR3 is CSARDQRANTGELFF. The CDR3 DNA is TGCAGTGCTAGAGATCAGCGCGCGAACACCGGGGAGCTGTTTTTT.

This clonotype was found many times. The V call is TRBV12-3 or TRBV12-4, the J call TRBJ2-6; D unclear. The germline V and J ends were trimmed by 8 bases and 0 bases, with 5 bases remaining between them. The CDR3 has 13 amino acids. The CDR3 region has the DNA TGTGCCAGCCGGGCCTCTGGGGCCAACGTCCTGACTTTC. As protein: CASRASGANVLTF.

This clonotype occurred a few times. V usage is TRBV5-1 and J usage is TRBJ1-4; D is uncertain. The germline CDR1 and CDR2 sequences are SGHRS and YFSETQ. The CDR3 extends over 14 amino acids. Trimming removed 2 bases from V and 3 bases from J, with 8 bases in between. The CDR3 region has the DNA TGCGCCAGCAGCTTCCTGAGGGCTAATGAAAAACTGTTTTTT. Translated: CASSFLRANEKLFF. The variable domain in full, completed from reference TRBV5-1 and TRBJ1-4, reads KAGVTQTPRYLIKTRGQQVTLSCSPISGHRSVSWYQQTPGQGLQFLFEYFSETQRNKGNFPGRFSGRQFSNSRSEMNVSTLELGDSALYLCASSFLRANEKLFFGSGTQLSVL.

There are a few counts of this clonotype. The rearrangement joins TRBV5-1 to TRBJ2-7, with 9 positions matching TRBD2. Trimming at V came to 0 bases and at J to 3 bases, leaving 4 bases not matched to a gene. CDR1 and CDR2 from the germline V gene are SGHRS and YFSETQ. The CDR3 totals 15 residues. The CDR3 DNA reads as TGCGCCAGCAGCTTGGTTCCTAGCGGGATCTACGAGCAGTACTTC. Protein sequence: CASSLVPSGIYEQYF.

The chain couples TRBV7-9 to TRBJ2-7; 12 bases map to TRBD2. Germline V gives CDR1 SEHNR, CDR2 FQNEAQ (reference sequence). V shed 5 bases, J shed 6 bases, and the junction held 5 bases outside the gene matches. The CDR3 covers 14 residues. The CDR3 DNA sequence: TGTGCCAGCAGCCCACTAGCGGGAGGAGGCGAGCAGTACTTC. This encodes CASSPLAGGGEQYF.

The V call is TRBV10-3, the J call TRBJ1-1; D uncertain. Germline values: CDR1 ENHRY, CDR2 SYGVKD. The CDR3 has 11 residues. Trimming cost V 2 bases and J 9 bases, with 7 bases left between them. The CDR3 nucleotides read TGTGCCATCAGTGAGGGTAAGAAAGCTTTCTTT. Protein: CAISEGKKAFF.

This clonotype was seen a handful of times. The V call is TRBV5-1, the J call TRBJ2-5; tentatively, D is TRBD1 or TRBD2 (5 bases each). Trimming took 0 bases from V and 7 from J, leaving 13 bases between them. The V gene's germline CDR1 is SGHRS and CDR2 YFSETQ. The CDR3 runs to 14 residues. The CDR3 DNA sequence: TGCGCCAGCAGCTTGGTGGGACGGTCGTGGACCCAGTACTTC. Its protein is CASSLVGRSWTQYF.

This chain links TRBV7-2 with TRBJ2-2, with 11 bases that match TRBD2. Per germline, CDR1 SGHTA and CDR2 FQGNSA. The CDR3 runs 15 residues. V lost 5 bases, J lost 13 bases, and 12 bases stayed unmatched. CDR3 sequence (DNA): TGTGCCAGCAGCCCCGGGACTAGCGGAGGGGGTCGGCTGTTTTTT. It encodes CASSPGTSGGGRLFF.

This chain links TRBV2 with TRBJ1-4; D may be TRBD1 (5 bases). Germline V gene lookup returns CDR1 SNHLY and CDR2 FYNNEI. Trimming removed 6 bases at V and 5 bases at J, with 19 bases between. The CDR3 contains 16 residues. In DNA form, the CDR3 reads TGTGCCAGCAGGCCCCTCCCCGGGACTGGGAATGAAAAACTGTTTTTT. Amino acids: CASRPLPGTGNEKLFF.

There are many counts of this clonotype. J is TRBJ2-2 and V is TRBV27; either TRBD1 or TRBD2 may fit D (5 bases each). In germline, CDR1 is MNHEY, CDR2 SMNVEV (reference sequence). The CDR3 has 13 residues. The ends were cut back, 11 bases at V and 5 bases at J, with 15 bases in the middle. For the CDR3, the DNA is TGTGCCGGCTCGGGACGTTGGACCGGGGAGCTGTTTTTT. As protein: CAGSGRWTGELFF.

This clonotype was seen a handful of times. This chain joins TRBV5-1 and TRBJ2-3, with TRBD2 matching over 11 bases. Germline CDR1 and CDR2: SGHRS and YFSETQ. Trimming removed 4 bases from V and 5 bases from J; junction bases left unmatched: 12. The CDR3 is made up of 17 amino acids. CDR3 nucleotides: TGCGCCAGCAGCCCCCCGGGTAGCGGGGGGGCCGGAGATACGCAGTATTTT. Translated, it gives CASSPPGSGGAGDTQYF.

The J gene is TRBJ1-3, the V gene TRBV29-1; 7 bases are a match to TRBD1. CDR1 and CDR2 from the germline V gene are SQVTM and ANQGSEA. This CDR3 has 15 amino acids. V lost 3 bases, J lost 0 bases, and 5 bases stayed unmatched. The CDR3 DNA is TGCAGCGTTGAGCGGGACAGCAACTCTGGAAACACCATATATTTT. The encoded protein is CSVERDSNSGNTIYF.

The chain combines TRBV30 with TRBJ1-2; 8 bases map to TRBD1. The CDR3 is 15 amino acids. Trimming cost V 4 bases and J 2 bases; bases outside gene matches: 9. Germline V gives CDR1 GTSNPN, CDR2 SVGIG (reference sequence). CDR3 sequence reads: CAWKRDRTKNYGYTF. CDR3 nucleotide sequence: TGTGCCTGGAAGCGGGACAGGACCAAAAACTATGGCTACACCTTC.

This chain uses TRBV29-1 with TRBJ2-4; D gene ambiguous. CDR3 size: 11 residues. V lost 3 bases to trimming and J lost 8 bases, with 8 bases between them. Germline CDR1 is SQVTM and CDR2 is ANQGSEA. The CDR3 region has the DNA TGCAGCGTTGAGTACCTGGACATTCAGTACTTC. Protein product: CSVEYLDIQYF.